The next 16 T cell receptor beta chains were all read from a single sample in a study of T cell changes during pregnancy in multiple sclerosis. TCRdb's table, derived via immunoSEQ multiplex PCR, lists solely in-frame clones and lacks some. The table records over 15,000 clones, approximately 89% of them present only once. The sample here was CD8+ T cells from peripheral blood mononuclear cells, taken after pregnancy. The receptors derive from a female donor in good health, enrolled as a control in a pregnancy study.

The gene calls are TRBV5-1 and TRBJ1-1; no reliable D call. V was cut by 4 bases and J by 6 bases, with 13 bases left in between. The germline gives CDR1 SGHRS, CDR2 YFSETQ. This CDR3 spans 13 amino acids. The CDR3 DNA is TGCGCCAGCAGCCCAGACTCCCTTGCTGAAGCTTTCTTT. It is translated as CASSPDSLAEAFF.

The chain is built from TRBV6-4 and TRBJ2-3; 9 bases line up with TRBD2. The CDR3 totals 15 residues. V shed 5 bases, J shed 4 bases, and the junction held 7 bases outside the gene matches. Germline loops: CDR1 MRHNA, CDR2 SNTAGT. CDR3 sequence (DNA): TGTGCCAGCAGTCCTGACGCGGGAGGGTCAGATACGCAGTATTTT. Translation: CASSPDAGGSDTQYF.

A note on this clone: Other nucleotide sequences from this sample produce the same CDR3. J is TRBJ2-7 and V is TRBV27, with TRBD1 matching 8 bases. This CDR3 contains 13 residues. Germline V gene lookup returns CDR1 MNHEY and CDR2 SMNVEV (reference sequence). The junction had 3 bases not matched to a gene; V was cut back by 2 bases and J by 6 bases. This CDR3 reads CASSLGQGTEQYF. CDR3 bases: TGTGCCAGCAGTTTAGGACAGGGCACCGAGCAGTACTTC.

This chain joins TRBV2 and TRBJ1-2; no clear D. The V gene lost 11 bases and the J gene lost 0 bases, with 13 bases spanning the gap. Germline CDR1 is SNHLY and CDR2 is FYNNEI. CDR3 length: 13 residues. CDR3 region: CAPSEFSNYGYTF. CDR3 bases: TGTGCCCCCTCGGAGTTTTCTAACTATGGCTACACCTTC. Complete variable domain (other parts from reference TRBV2 and TRBJ1-2): EPEVTQTPSHQVTQMGQEVILRCVPISNHLYFYWYRQILGQKVEFLVSFYNNEISEKSEIFDDQFSVERPDGSNFTLKIRSTKLEDSAMYFCAPSEFSNYGYTFGSGTRLTVV.

The rearrangement uses TRBV7-9 and TRBJ2-3; 13 nucleotides align to TRBD2. CDR1 and CDR2 (germline): SEHNR, FQNEAQ (reference sequence). V was pared by 4 bases and J by 0 bases, with 4 bases of the junction left unmatched. CDR3 length: 17 residues. CDR3 amino acids: CASSSRLAGGSTDTQYF. As DNA, the CDR3 is TGTGCCAGCAGCTCCCGACTAGCGGGGGGTAGCACAGATACGCAGTATTTT.

The chain combines TRBV6-1 with TRBJ2-7, with 9 positions matching TRBD1. The CDR3 runs to 15 residues. Per germline, CDR1 MNHNS and CDR2 SASEGT. Losses at the gene ends were 1 base for V and 5 bases for J; bases not matched to a gene: 6. The CDR3 spells CASSEVGTGNDEQYF. In nucleotides, the CDR3 is TGTGCCAGCAGTGAAGTGGGGACAGGGAACGACGAGCAGTACTTC.

The chain links TRBV5-5 to TRBJ2-1; 11 bases are a match to TRBD2. This CDR3 spans 17 amino acids. Germline-derived CDR1 and CDR2 are SGHKS and YYEKEE (reference sequence). After removal of 0 bases from V and 8 bases from J, the junction contained 10 bases not matched to a gene. The CDR3, as DNA: TGTGCCAGCAGCTTGGCTCGTGGACTAGCGGGCTCCTATGAGCAGTTCTTC. Protein product: CASSLARGLAGSYEQFF.

J is TRBJ2-1 and V is TRBV14; 10 positions agree with TRBD1. V lost 1 base and J lost 4; bases outside the gene matches: 7. The CDR3 has 17 amino acids. Germline values: CDR1 SGHDN, CDR2 FVKESK. As DNA, the CDR3 is TGTGCCAGCAGCCAAGTCTGGGGGGACAGGGGTTACAATGAGCAGTTCTTC. Translation gives CASSQVWGDRGYNEQFF.

The chain employs TRBV4-3 and TRBJ2-1; D is unclear. V dropped 0 bases and J dropped 0 bases, with 9 bases sitting between them. Germline V CDR1 and CDR2: LGHNA, YSLEER. The CDR3 is 16 residues long. CDR3 in DNA: TGCGCCAGCAGCCAAGAAAGGTGGAGCTCCTACAATGAGCAGTTCTTC. Amino acids: CASSQERWSSYNEQFF.

This chain links TRBV9 with TRBJ1-3; 11 nucleotides line up with TRBD1. V was clipped by 0 bases and J by 3 bases; unmatched bases: 8. This CDR3 spans 18 amino acids. The V gene's germline CDR1 is SGDLS and CDR2 YYNGEE. The CDR3 is CASSVEDRGRSYGNTIYF. CDR3 nucleotide sequence: TGTGCCAGCAGCGTAGAGGACAGGGGGCGTTCTTATGGAAACACCATATATTTT.

This chain joins TRBV9 and TRBJ1-4, with 8 bases identical to TRBD1. The CDR3 runs to 15 residues. V trimming: 3 bases; J trimming: 5 bases; junction bases outside the gene matches: 6. CDR1 is SGDLS, CDR2 YYNGEE, per germline. CDR3 sequence: CASSAWTGPNEKLFF. Here the CDR3 DNA reads TGTGCCAGCAGCGCGTGGACAGGGCCAAATGAAAAACTGTTTTTT.

The chain joins TRBV7-2 to TRBJ2-1, with 10 bases fitting TRBD2. V lost 1 base, J lost 1 base, and 7 bases stayed unmatched. CDR1 is SGHTA, CDR2 FQGNSA, per germline. The CDR3 totals 18 residues. The CDR3 here is CASSLVLSGGGSYNEQFF. CDR3 DNA: TGTGCCAGCAGCTTAGTCTTGAGCGGGGGGGGATCCTACAATGAGCAGTTCTTC.

The V and J genes are TRBV7-2 and TRBJ1-1; D is unclear. V gave up 1 base and J gave up 8 bases, with 11 bases separating them. This CDR3 is 13 amino acids long. Germline assignment: CDR1 SGHTA and CDR2 FQGNSA. DNA for the CDR3: TGTGCCAGCAGCTTAGGATTTAGTGAGGAAGCTTTCTTT. Translating it yields CASSLGFSEEAFF.

The chain combines TRBV15 with TRBJ1-4; TRBD1 might be the D (6 bases). The ends were cut back, 1 base at V and 8 bases at J, with 23 bases in the middle. The CDR3 contains 18 residues. Per the germline V gene, CDR1 is LNHNV and CDR2 is YYDKDF (reference sequence). The CDR3 protein is CATSRGQGSTNSREKLFF. DNA for the CDR3: TGTGCCACCAGCAGAGGCCAGGGGTCTACCAATTCGAGGGAAAAACTGTTTTTT.

In this sample, this clone turned up once. V and J are TRBV6-9 and TRBJ2-7, with 12 bases that match TRBD2. Germline trimming cut 6 bases from V and 1 base from J; bases unmatched to any gene: 4. Germline V lookup: CDR1 MNHGY, CDR2 SVAAGI. CDR3 length: 15 residues. The chain's CDR3 is CASSLGLAGSYEQYF. CDR3 nucleotides: TGTGCCAGCAGCCTCGGACTAGCGGGGTCCTACGAGCAGTACTTC.

CDR3 nucleotide sequence: TGTGCCAGCAGTTACTCGATATACGGGGAGACCCAGTACTTC. Protein: CASSYSIYGETQYF. This rearrangement joins TRBV6-5 to TRBJ2-5; no clear D. The CDR3 extends over 14 amino acids. CDR1 is MNHEY and CDR2 is SVGAGI in the germline V gene. V was trimmed by 0 bases and J by 5 bases, leaving 10 bases between them.